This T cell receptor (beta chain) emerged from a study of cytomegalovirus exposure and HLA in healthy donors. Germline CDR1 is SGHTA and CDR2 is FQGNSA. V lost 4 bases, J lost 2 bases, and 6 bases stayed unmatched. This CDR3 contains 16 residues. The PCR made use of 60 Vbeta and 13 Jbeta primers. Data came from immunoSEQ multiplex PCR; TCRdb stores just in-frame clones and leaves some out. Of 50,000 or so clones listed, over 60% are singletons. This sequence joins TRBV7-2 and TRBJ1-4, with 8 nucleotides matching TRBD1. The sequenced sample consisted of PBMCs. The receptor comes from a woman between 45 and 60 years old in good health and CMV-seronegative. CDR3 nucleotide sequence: TGTGCCAGCAGCTACATTGGACAGGGCACTAATGAAAAACTGTTTTTT. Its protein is CASSYIGQGTNEKLFF.